A selection of T cell receptor beta chains follows, all from one sample in a study of blood T cell repertoires in COVID-19. The method was immunoSEQ multiplex PCR; TCRdb's version includes in-frame clones alone and lacks a portion of them. The sample has approximately 240,000 clones; roughly 84% are singletons. The sample consisted of peripheral blood. The receptors here all came from a woman aged 40 to 49 who had recovered from COVID-19. The CDR3 runs from the conserved cysteine through the conserved F or W. The D gene is left open where the match is weak. The size field is filled for only some rows; it gives once, few, many or a size class.

J gene | clone size | V gene | CDR3 length | D gene | CDR3 protein | CDR3 DNA
TRBJ2-7 | NA | TRBV29-1 | 14 | TRBD1 | CSVEGTGTPYEQYF | TGCAGCGTTGAAGGGACAGGGACCCCCTACGAGCAGTACTTC
TRBJ1-3 | NA | TRBV5-4 | 15 | TRBD1 | CASSMAGTGGNTIYF | TGTGCCAGCAGCATGGCCGGGACAGGGGGAAACACCATATATTTT
TRBJ2-1 | NA | TRBV19 | 15 | TRBD1 | CASTSSGQGRNEQFF | TGTGCCAGTACCTCGTCGGGACAGGGACGGAATGAGCAGTTCTTC
TRBJ2-5 | once | TRBV28 | 14 | NA | CASAGILAGETQYF | TGTGCCAGCGCGGGAATACTAGCTGGGGAGACCCAGTACTTC
TRBJ2-1 | NA | TRBV4-3 | 18 | TRBD2 | CASSQELLRGGRLSEQFF | TGCGCCAGCAGCCAAGAATTACTGCGGGGGGGCCGGTTGAGTGAGCAGTTCTTC
TRBJ2-3 | NA | TRBV30 | 16 | NA | CAWSEPFEKGTDTQYF | TGTGCCTGGAGTGAACCCTTTGAAAAGGGGACAGATACGCAGTATTTT
TRBJ2-7 | NA | TRBV7-9 | 14 | TRBD1 | CASSLLQGADEQYF | TGTGCCAGCAGCTTACTACAGGGGGCCGACGAGCAGTACTTC
TRBJ2-5 | few | TRBV5-1 | 16 | TRBD2 | CASSLTSGSLLETQYF | TGCGCCAGCAGCTTGACTAGCGGGAGTCTGTTAGAGACCCAGTACTTC
TRBJ2-7 | NA | TRBV7-2 | 15 | TRBD1 | CASSSYTGQAYEQYF | TGTGCCAGCAGCTCGTATACCGGACAGGCCTACGAGCAGTACTTC
TRBJ2-7 | NA | TRBV6-4 | 17 | TRBD1 | CASSDSITGTGHYEQYF | TGTGCCAGCAGTGACTCAATTACCGGGACAGGCCATTACGAGCAGTACTTC
TRBJ2-3 | NA | TRBV5-4 | 14 | NA | CASSPGLSTDTQYF | TGTGCCAGCAGCCCTGGACTAAGCACAGATACGCAGTATTTT
TRBJ1-1 | NA | TRBV9 | 16 | NA | CASSGSHREGGTEAFF | TGTGCCAGCAGCGGATCTCACCGGGAGGGGGGCACTGAAGCTTTCTTT
TRBJ2-7 | NA | TRBV28 | 13 | NA | CASSPGLGYEQYF | TGTGCCAGCAGTCCAGGGCTAGGCTACGAGCAGTACTTC
TRBJ2-7 | NA | TRBV7-2 | 15 | TRBD1 | CASRPPGTGGGEQYF | TGTGCCAGCCGCCCCCCCGGGACAGGGGGCGGCGAGCAGTACTTC
TRBJ1-2 | NA | TRBV7-6 | 14 | TRBD1 | CASSPGTGGYGYTF | TGTGCCAGCAGCCCGGGGACAGGGGGCTATGGCTACACCTTC
TRBJ1-4 | NA | TRBV2 | 14 | TRBD1 | CASIPGQGNEKLFF | TGTGCCAGCATCCCCGGACAGGGAAATGAAAAACTGTTTTTT
TRBJ2-7 | once | TRBV4-2 | 15 | TRBD2 | CASSQEARGAYEQYF | TGTGCCAGCAGCCAAGAGGCGCGGGGGGCTTACGAGCAGTACTTC
TRBJ2-3 | NA | TRBV11-2 | 15 | NA | CASSPSPKGPDTQYF | TGTGCCAGCAGCCCCTCACCCAAGGGGCCAGATACGCAGTATTTT
TRBJ2-4 | NA | TRBV11-1 | 14 | TRBD1 | CASSYGQGLNIQYF | TGTGCCAGCTCATACGGACAGGGTTTGAACATTCAGTACTTC
TRBJ2-5 | once | TRBV4-2 | 16 | TRBD2 | CASSLLTSGGSQTQYF | TGTGCCAGCAGCCTATTGACTAGCGGGGGGAGCCAGACCCAGTACTTC
TRBJ1-6 | NA | TRBV5-4 | 15 | TRBD1 | CASSGRDRASSPLHF | TGTGCCAGCAGCGGCCGGGACAGAGCGAGTTCCCCCCTCCACTTT
TRBJ2-4 | NA | TRBV2 | 17 | TRBD2 | CASIKAGGTVAKNIQYF | TGTGCCAGCATTAAAGCGGGGGGGACGGTAGCCAAAAACATTCAGTACTTC
TRBJ1-4 | NA | TRBV7-3 | 15 | TRBD1 | CASSPGTGVNEKLFF | TGTGCCAGCAGCCCCGGGACAGGGGTCAATGAAAAACTGTTTTTT
TRBJ2-7 | NA | TRBV19 | 15 | NA | CASSIRDTVPYEQYF | TGTGCCAGTAGTATTAGGGACACGGTACCCTACGAGCAGTACTTC
TRBJ2-3 | NA | TRBV5-8 | 15 | NA | CASTLLGGTADTQYF | TGTGCCAGCACCCTCTTGGGGGGAACGGCAGATACGCAGTATTTT
TRBJ2-6 | NA | TRBV7-9 | 13 | NA | CASRESGANVLTF | TGTGCCAGCAGGGAGTCTGGGGCCAACGTCCTGACTTTC
TRBJ1-1 | NA | TRBV6-1 | 16 | TRBD1 | CASSEATGGKNTEAFF | TGTGCCAGCAGTGAAGCGACAGGGGGCAAGAACACTGAAGCTTTCTTT
TRBJ2-3 | NA | TRBV7-9 | 13 | TRBD2 | CASSSGGTDTQYF | TGTGCCAGCAGCTCGGGGGGGACAGATACGCAGTATTTT
TRBJ2-1 | NA | TRBV7-2 | 15 | NA | CASSLSPYGGGTRFF | TGTGCCAGCAGCTTATCTCCCTACGGGGGTGGGACCCGGTTCTTC
TRBJ2-7 | NA | TRBV19 | 14 | TRBD1 | CASSPGTATTRQYF | TGTGCCAGTAGCCCCGGGACAGCCACTACGAGGCAGTACTTC
TRBJ2-7 | NA | TRBV4-2 | 12 | TRBD1 | CASSPGTAEQYF | TGTGCCAGCAGCCCTGGGACAGCCGAGCAGTACTTC
TRBJ2-3 | NA | TRBV7-8 | 16 | NA | CASSLFFGSNTDTQYF | TGTGCCAGCAGCTTATTCTTCGGGAGTAATACAGATACGCAGTATTTT
TRBJ2-7 | NA | TRBV10-3 | 16 | TRBD1 | CAISESTGGSLYEQYF | TGTGCCATCAGTGAGTCCACAGGGGGGAGCCTCTACGAGCAGTACTTC
TRBJ2-5 | NA | TRBV7-9 | 16 | NA | CASSLGRGGRQETQYF | TGTGCCAGCAGCTTAGGGCGAGGGGGACGCCAAGAGACCCAGTACTTC
TRBJ2-7 | NA | TRBV12-5 | 20 | TRBD2 | CASGSPPKASGSVGNYEQYF | TGTGCTAGTGGTTCCCCGCCCAAAGCTAGCGGGAGTGTTGGGAATTACGAGCAGTACTTC
TRBJ1-6 | NA | TRBV7-2 | 15 | NA | CASSTTGPGGSPLHF | TGTGCCAGCAGCACTACAGGCCCGGGGGGTTCACCCCTCCACTTT
TRBJ1-2 | NA | TRBV5-1 | 15 | TRBD1 | CASSLGGTANYGYTF | TGCGCCAGCAGCTTGGGAGGGACAGCTAACTATGGCTACACCTTC
TRBJ2-3 | NA | TRBV7-9 | 15 | NA | CASSLGSGRTDTQYF | TGTGCCAGCAGCTTAGGTAGCGGCCGCACAGATACGCAGTATTTT
TRBJ2-1 | NA | TRBV7-8 | 19 | TRBD2 | CASSPGLAGRISSYNEQFF | TGTGCCAGCAGCCCGGGACTAGCGGGAAGGATCAGCTCCTACAATGAGCAGTTCTTC
TRBJ1-2 | NA | TRBV4-1 | 15 | TRBD1 | CASSRGQGTNYGYTF | TGCGCCAGCAGCCGTGGACAGGGGACTAACTATGGCTACACCTTC
TRBJ1-4 | NA | TRBV6-5 | 14 | NA | CASGQWGRDEKLFF | TGTGCCAGCGGACAGTGGGGCCGCGATGAAAAACTGTTTTTT
TRBJ2-6 | few | TRBV5-4 | 18 | TRBD1 | CASSSGQGAYSGANVLTF | TGTGCCAGCAGCTCAGGACAGGGGGCCTACTCTGGGGCCAACGTCCTGACTTTC
TRBJ1-5 | NA | TRBV24-1 | 15 | NA | CATSPNGGDGQPQHF | TGTGCCACCAGCCCCAATGGAGGGGACGGGCAGCCCCAGCATTTT
TRBJ1-6 | NA | TRBV28 | 15 | TRBD1 | CASSLPGQGNSPLHF | TGTGCCAGCAGTTTACCGGGACAGGGAAATTCACCCCTCCACTTT
TRBJ1-3 | NA | TRBV6-5 | 15 | NA | CASSYRGTTGNTIYF | TGTGCCAGCAGTTACAGGGGGACAACTGGAAACACCATATATTTT
TRBJ2-5 | NA | TRBV4-1 | 15 | NA | CASSQERQLQETQYF | TGCGCCAGCAGCCAAGAGAGACAGTTACAAGAGACCCAGTACTTC
TRBJ1-2 | NA | TRBV28 | 13 | NA | CASSSGWGYGYTF | TGTGCCAGCAGTTCAGGGTGGGGCTATGGCTACACCTTC
TRBJ2-7 | NA | TRBV29-1 | 14 | TRBD1 | CSVAGVTGAYEQYF | TGCAGCGTGGCAGGCGTCACAGGGGCCTACGAGCAGTACTTC
TRBJ2-3 | NA | TRBV9 | 16 | TRBD2 | CASSVVGLAVTDTQYF | TGTGCCAGCAGCGTAGTCGGGCTAGCGGTCACAGATACGCAGTATTTT
TRBJ1-6 | once | TRBV19 | 15 | NA | CASTREAGWNSPLHF | TGTGCCAGTACCCGGGAGGCAGGGTGGAATTCACCCCTCCACTTT
TRBJ1-5 | NA | TRBV27 | 16 | TRBD1 | CASSPGTGYSNQPQHF | TGTGCCAGCAGTCCGGGGACAGGGTATAGCAATCAGCCCCAGCATTTT
TRBJ2-1 | NA | TRBV6-5 | 11 | NA | CAISVGNEQFF | TGTGCCATCTCGGTTGGCAATGAGCAGTTCTTC
TRBJ2-7 | NA | TRBV19 | 15 | NA | CASSISVEGADEQYF | TGTGCCAGTAGTATATCGGTAGAAGGGGCGGATGAGCAGTACTTC
TRBJ2-5 | NA | TRBV27 | 12 | NA | CASSLGRETQYF | TGTGCCAGCAGTTTAGGGAGGGAGACCCAGTACTTC
TRBJ1-1 | NA | TRBV5-5 | 14 | NA | CASSSQGTNTEAFF | TGTGCCAGCAGCTCACAGGGTACTAACACTGAAGCTTTCTTT
TRBJ1-2 | NA | TRBV7-3 | 14 | NA | CASSLRRSNYGYTF | TGTGCCAGCAGCTTACGTAGGAGCAACTATGGCTACACCTTC
TRBJ1-3 | NA | TRBV20-1 | 13 | NA | CSASPGVGNTIYF | TGCAGTGCTAGTCCGGGGGTGGGTAACACCATATATTTT
TRBJ2-5 | NA | TRBV13 | 13 | TRBD1 | CASQGTGQETQYF | TGTGCCAGCCAAGGGACAGGGCAAGAGACCCAGTACTTC
TRBJ2-4 | NA | TRBV7-3 | 16 | NA | CASSLGPTSAKNIQYF | TGTGCCAGCAGCTTAGGGCCAACTAGCGCCAAAAACATTCAGTACTTC